This T cell receptor (beta chain) was observed in a study of PD-L1 blockade in urothelial cancer. As for the study in general: Starting around 2014, patients were given atezolizumab (1,200 mg intravenously every 3 weeks). Analyzed time points were 3 weeks (second dose) and 6 weeks after therapy began.

Only in-frame clones appear in the TCRdb table, and some are missing; sequencing was by immunoSEQ multiplex PCR. Of about 100,000 clones in the sample, roughly nine tenths are singletons; the top ten hold just over 0.9%. This CDR3 is 16 amino acids long. With V trimmed by 5 bases and J by 4 bases, 8 bases remained unmatched. CDR1 and CDR2 (germline): SGHAT, FQNNGV. The study enrolled patients with locally advanced or metastatic urothelial carcinoma. Sample contribution per patient ranged from 1 to 8, covering pretreatment and on-treatment. Sequences were derived from PBMCs, sampled around atezolizumab (anti-PD-L1) treatment. The sequence was collected from an elderly woman with urothelial cancer. The chain links TRBV11-2 to TRBJ2-2; 9 bases map to TRBD2. In nucleotides, the CDR3 is TGTGCCAGCAGCCAATTAGCGGGAGTTGTCACCGGGGAGCTGTTTTTT. Residues: CASSQLAGVVTGELFF.